This paragraph covers one TCR beta chain sequence. TCR beta sequences were obtained from blood CD8+ and CD4+ T cells. This sample is drawn from a study of CD8 T cells in Susac syndrome. Reverse transcription of about 0.5 to 1 ug RNA used random hexamers. Amplification of TCR beta CDR3 spanned 54 Vbeta and 13 Jbeta via immunoSEQ multiplex PCR. TCRdb recomputed calls from the immunoSEQ multiplex PCR reads with MiXCR, one row per CDR3 protein. The sample yields approximately 170,000 distinct CDR3 sequences, 93% seen once. The CDR3 runs 15 residues. Germline-derived CDR1 and CDR2 are SQVTM and ANQGSEA. The V end lost 4 bases, the J end lost 0 bases, and 14 bases lay between the germline ends.

This sequence was found in a human donor in good health. Specimen: CD4+ T cells from PBMCs. The chain recombines TRBV29-1 with TRBJ2-3, with D tentatively TRBD1 or TRBD2 (5 bases each). Written as DNA, the CDR3 is TGCAGCGTTGCCCCCCCCGGGGCTAGCACAGATACGCAGTATTTT. Encoded protein: CSVAPPGASTDTQYF.